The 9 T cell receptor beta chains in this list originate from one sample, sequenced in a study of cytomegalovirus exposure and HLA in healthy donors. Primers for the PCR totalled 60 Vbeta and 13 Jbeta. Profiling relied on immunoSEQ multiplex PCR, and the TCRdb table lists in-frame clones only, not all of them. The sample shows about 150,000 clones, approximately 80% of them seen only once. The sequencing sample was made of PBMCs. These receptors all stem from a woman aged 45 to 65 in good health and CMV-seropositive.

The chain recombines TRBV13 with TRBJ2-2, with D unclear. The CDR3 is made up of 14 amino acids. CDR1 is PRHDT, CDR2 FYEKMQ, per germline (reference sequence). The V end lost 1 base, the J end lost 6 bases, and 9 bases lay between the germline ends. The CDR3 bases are TGTGCCAGCAGCTTAGTCCAGTACGCCGGGGAGCTGTTTTTT. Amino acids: CASSLVQYAGELFF.

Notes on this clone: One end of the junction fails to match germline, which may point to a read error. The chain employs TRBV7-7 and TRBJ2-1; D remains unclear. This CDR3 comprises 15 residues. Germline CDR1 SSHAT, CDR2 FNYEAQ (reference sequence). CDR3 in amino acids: CASSLDPDSYNEQFF. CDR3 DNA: TGTGCTAGCAGCTTAGACCCAGACTCCTACAATGAGCAGTTCTTC. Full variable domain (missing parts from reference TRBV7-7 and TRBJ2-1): GAGVSQSPRYKVTKRGQDVTLRCDPISSHATLYWYQQALGQGPEFLTYFNYEAQPDKSGLPSDRFSAERPEGSISTLTIQRTEQRDSAMYRCASSLDPDSYNEQFFGPGTRLTVL.

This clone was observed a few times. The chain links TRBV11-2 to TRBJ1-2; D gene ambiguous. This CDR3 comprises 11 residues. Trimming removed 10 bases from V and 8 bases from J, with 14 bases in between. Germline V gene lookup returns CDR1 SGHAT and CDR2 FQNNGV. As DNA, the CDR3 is TGTGCCATTATGGGGAGAGGAGGCTACACCTTC. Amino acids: CAIMGRGGYTF.

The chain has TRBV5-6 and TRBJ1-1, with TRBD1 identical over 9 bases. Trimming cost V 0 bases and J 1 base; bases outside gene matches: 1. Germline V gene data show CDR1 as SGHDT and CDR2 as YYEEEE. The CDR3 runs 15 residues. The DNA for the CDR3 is TGTGCCAGCAGCTTGGCGGGACAGGGGAACACTGAAGCTTTCTTT. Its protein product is CASSLAGQGNTEAFF.

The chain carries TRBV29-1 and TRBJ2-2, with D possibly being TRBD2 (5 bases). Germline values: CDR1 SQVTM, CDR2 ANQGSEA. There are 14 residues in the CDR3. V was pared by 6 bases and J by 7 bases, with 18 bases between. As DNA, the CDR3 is TGCAGCGTCCAATCTAGAGGGTCGCACGGGGAGCTGTTTTTT. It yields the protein CSVQSRGSHGELFF.

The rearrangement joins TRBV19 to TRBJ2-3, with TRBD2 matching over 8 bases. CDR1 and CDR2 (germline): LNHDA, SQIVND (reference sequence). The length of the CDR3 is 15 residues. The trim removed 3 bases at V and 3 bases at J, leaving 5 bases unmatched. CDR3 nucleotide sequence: TGTGCCAGTAGTATCATAGCGGGAAGGACAGATACGCAGTATTTT. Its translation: CASSIIAGRTDTQYF.

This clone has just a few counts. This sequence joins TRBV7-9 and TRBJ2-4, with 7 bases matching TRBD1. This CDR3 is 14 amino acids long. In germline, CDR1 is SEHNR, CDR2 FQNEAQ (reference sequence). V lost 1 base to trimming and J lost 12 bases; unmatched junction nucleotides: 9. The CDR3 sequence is CASSLDGGRDSQYF. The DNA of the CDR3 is TGTGCCAGCAGCTTAGATGGCGGTAGGGACAGTCAGTACTTC.

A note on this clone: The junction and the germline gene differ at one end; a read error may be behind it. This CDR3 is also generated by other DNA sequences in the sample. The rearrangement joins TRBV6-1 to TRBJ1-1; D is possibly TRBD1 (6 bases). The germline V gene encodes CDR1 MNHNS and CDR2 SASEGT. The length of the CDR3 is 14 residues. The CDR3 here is CASSEDRFDTEAFF. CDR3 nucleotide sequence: TGTGCCAGCAGTGAGGACAGATTTGACACCGAAGCTTTCTTT.

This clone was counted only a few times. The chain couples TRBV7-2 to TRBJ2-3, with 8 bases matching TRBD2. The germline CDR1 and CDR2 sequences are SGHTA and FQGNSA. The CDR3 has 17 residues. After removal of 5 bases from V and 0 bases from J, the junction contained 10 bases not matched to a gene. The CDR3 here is CASSPTRAGASTDTQYF. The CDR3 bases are TGTGCCAGCAGCCCCACTAGAGCGGGGGCTAGCACAGATACGCAGTATTTT.